This paragraph reports one T cell receptor (beta chain). The antigen is not known. Germline V gene lookup returns CDR1 DFQATT and CDR2 SNEGSKA (reference sequence). The CDR3 has 15 residues. Trimming took 3 bases from V and 4 from J; bases not matched to a gene: 6. These data originate in a study of spatial heterogeneity in lung cancer. A single record per CDR3 protein comes from TCRdb applying MiXCR to the 5' RACE reads. Here the sample spans a few thousand distinct CDR3 sequences, 45% to 50% being singletons. Whole-study results and caveats: Counts of expanded alpha and beta TCRs within tumors tracked the tumor nonsynonymous mutation count.

Time point reported: sample taken at primary tumor resection. This TCR derives from a male donor with early-stage non-small cell lung cancer. This chain uses TRBV20-1 with TRBJ2-7; the match to TRBD2 covers 13 bases. The sample was lung tumor tissue, taken at surgery. CDR3 nucleotide sequence: TGCAGTGCTAGGTCGACTAGCGGGGGGACGTACGAGCAGTACTTC. Residues: CSARSTSGGTYEQYF.